The clone carrying this TCR beta chain showed up just a few times. Its target is not known. This sample was included in a study of blood T cells in healthy people across ages. Study-level findings and limits: The diversity estimates, figures obtained from one million T cells, were considered underestimates. Diversity of TCR beta per million T cells declined in a roughly linear way with age.

Next came a second PCR, run for about 7 to 11 cycles, which used a sample-barcoded 5' primer along with a J-beta primer mix. Each cDNA molecule was tagged by a template-switch adaptor that had 12 random nucleotides. TCRdb reprocessed the 5' RACE reads via MiXCR and lists one record per CDR3 protein. The sample shows 550,000 to 700,000 distinct CDR3 sequences, roughly 28% of them seen only once. Researchers isolated at least 6.5 million PBMCs per sample. From germline, CDR1 is DFQATT and CDR2 SNEGSKA (reference sequence). CDR3 length equals 14 residues. Trimming took 3 bases from V and 0 from J, leaving 9 bases between them.

Sequences were obtained from blood. V gene TRBV20-1 combines with J gene TRBJ1-3; D uncertain. The TCR was taken from a woman in her sixties or seventies in good health. CDR3 in amino acids: CSASTTVSGNTIYF. For the CDR3, the DNA is TGCAGTGCTAGCACAACAGTCTCTGGAAACACCATATATTTT.